This T cell receptor beta chain was sequenced for a study of blood T cells in healthy people across ages. The study recruited healthy Caucasian donors from Russia who were aged roughly 6 to 90. In regard to this clonotype: Its target is not known.

Points from the study as a whole: The study found TCR beta diversity correlated strongly with naive T cell percentage. Bulk PBMC profiling left naive and antigen-experienced comparisons inconclusive.

With a J-beta primer mix and a sample-barcoded 5' primer, a second PCR ran about 7 to 12 cycles. TCRdb recomputed calls from the 5' RACE reads with MiXCR, one row per CDR3 protein. Found here are hundreds of thousands of distinct CDR3 sequences, 58% of them singletons; the top ten hold about 20%. Trimming cost V 8 bases and J 6 bases, with 20 bases left between them. The CDR3 is 13 amino acids. Germline V gene lookup returns CDR1 SQVTM and CDR2 ANQGSEA. The sequence was collected from a man aged 30-40 years in good health. Input material: blood. V gene TRBV29-1 combines with J gene TRBJ2-7; D might be TRBD1 (5 bases). The CDR3, as DNA: TGCAGCTTTTCCTCCACAGGAGTGGGCGAGCAGTACTTC. Translating gives CSFSSTGVGEQYF.